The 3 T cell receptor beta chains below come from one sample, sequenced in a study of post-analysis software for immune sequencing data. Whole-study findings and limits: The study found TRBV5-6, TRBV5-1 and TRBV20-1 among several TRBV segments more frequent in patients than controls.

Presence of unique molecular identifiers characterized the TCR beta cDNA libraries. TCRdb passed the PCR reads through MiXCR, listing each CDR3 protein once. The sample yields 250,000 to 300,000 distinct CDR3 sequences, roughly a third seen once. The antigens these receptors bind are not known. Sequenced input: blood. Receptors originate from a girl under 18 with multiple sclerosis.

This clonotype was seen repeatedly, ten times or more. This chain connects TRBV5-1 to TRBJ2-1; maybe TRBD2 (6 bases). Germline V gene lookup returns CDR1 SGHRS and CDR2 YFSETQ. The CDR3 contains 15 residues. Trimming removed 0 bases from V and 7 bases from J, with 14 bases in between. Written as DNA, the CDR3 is TGCGCCAGCAGCTTGGAGTCCCACCGGGGGAATGAGCAGTTCTTC. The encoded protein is CASSLESHRGNEQFF.

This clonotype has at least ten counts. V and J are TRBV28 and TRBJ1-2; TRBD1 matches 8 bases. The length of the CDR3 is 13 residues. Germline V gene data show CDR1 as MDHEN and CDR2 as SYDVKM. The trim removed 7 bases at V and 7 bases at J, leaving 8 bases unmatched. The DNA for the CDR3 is TGTGCCAGCAACACAGGGGGACAAGGTGGCTACACCTTC. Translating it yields CASNTGGQGGYTF.

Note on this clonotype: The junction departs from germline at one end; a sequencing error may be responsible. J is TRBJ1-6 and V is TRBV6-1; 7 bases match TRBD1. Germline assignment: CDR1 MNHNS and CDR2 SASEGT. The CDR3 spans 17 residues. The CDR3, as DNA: TGTGCCAACAGTGAGTACAGGGGAAGGGCCTATAATTCACCCCTCCACTTT. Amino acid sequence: CANSEYRGRAYNSPLHF.